The T cell receptor beta chain described here comes from a study of a mutant IDH1 vaccine in newly diagnosed glioma. Looking at the study overall: In weeks 1, 3, 5, 7, 11, 15, 19 and 23, patients were vaccinated. Commencement of vaccination occurred 4-6 weeks following radiotherapy alone, or concurrently with temozolomide cycles. Radiotherapy, temozolomide, or both had been given previously, and both were given to most. General study findings and limits: Among all patients, vaccine-induced immune responses occurred in approximately 94%.

About this clone: Its target is not known.

Sequenced by immunoSEQ multiplex PCR; TCRdb stores in-frame clones only, minus some. The sample carries 35,000 to 50,000 clones, about four fifths recorded once. Regarding time point: week 23, last vaccination. The study gave 300 ug of mutant IDH1 20-mer peptide per vaccine dose, with topical imiquimod. The CDR3 runs to 16 residues. CDR1 is SGHVS and CDR2 is FQNEAQ in the germline V gene. V was clipped by 1 base and J by 5 bases, with 17 bases between them. The sequencing used PBMCs, collected from a glioma patient whose treatment included an IDH1 peptide vaccine. The receptor's source is a young woman with glioma. Some clones in this sample may be carry-over from other donors' samples. The chain links TRBV7-8 to TRBJ1-2; D ambiguous. CDR3 sequence reads: CASSLGGGYFLYGYTF. DNA of the CDR3: TGTGCCAGCAGCTTAGGAGGAGGGTACTTCTTGTATGGCTACACCTTC.